This TCR beta chain was sequenced for a study of cytomegalovirus exposure and HLA in healthy donors. Primers: 60 Vbeta forward and 13 Jbeta reverse. Assay used: immunoSEQ multiplex PCR; TCRdb lists only in-frame clones, some missing. The table for this sample gives about 140,000 clones. Sequences were obtained from PBMCs. This clonotype was obtained from a male donor in good health and CMV-seronegative.

This CDR3 reads CASSLPPDTQYF. CDR3 coding DNA: TGTGCCAGCAGCTTACCTCCAGATACGCAGTATTTT. This chain uses TRBV7-2 with TRBJ2-3; D remains ambiguous. The CDR3 is 12 amino acids. Germline V gene data show CDR1 as SGHTA and CDR2 as FQGNSA. V was pared by 2 bases and J by 4 bases, with 4 bases between.